These 25 T cell receptor beta chains were all obtained from the same sample, sequenced in a study of blood T cell repertoires in COVID-19. Profiled with immunoSEQ multiplex PCR; TCRdb holds only in-frame clones, not every one. The sample consists of approximately 200,000 clones, more than 75% of them appearing once. Sequenced: PBMCs or T cells enriched from blood (not recorded which). The receptors were gathered from a woman aged 40 to 49 with acute COVID-19.

This chain links TRBV19 with TRBJ2-3, with 13 bases aligning to TRBD2. The germline CDR1 and CDR2 sequences are LNHDA and SQIVND (reference sequence). The CDR3 has 17 residues. The V and J ends lost 7 bases and 1 base, in that order; junction bases with no gene match: 8. DNA of the CDR3: TGTGCCAGTATCCGGACTAGCGGGGGATTGGGCACAGATACGCAGTATTTT. It codes for CASIRTSGGLGTDTQYF.

J is TRBJ1-1 and V is TRBV6-5; possible D gene TRBD1, 5 bases. Trimming removed 6 bases at V and 1 base at J, with 12 bases between. Germline CDR1 MNHEY, CDR2 SVGAGI. This CDR3 spans 14 amino acids. CDR3 amino acids: CASSQNGGNTEAFF. The CDR3 DNA reads TGTGCCAGCAGCCAGAACGGGGGGAACACTGAAGCTTTCTTT.

A few counts support this clone. This chain uses TRBV19 with TRBJ1-2, with TRBD1 as a possible D gene (6 bases). The V gene's germline CDR1 is LNHDA and CDR2 SQIVND (reference sequence). CDR3 length: 15 amino acids. Trimming stripped 6 bases from V and 4 bases from J, with 18 bases between. This chain's CDR3 is CASSAGTRSFYGYTF. CDR3 DNA: TGTGCCAGTAGCGCCGGGACACGAAGCTTCTATGGCTACACCTTC.

The rearrangement joins TRBV7-6 to TRBJ2-7; a weak D match, TRBD2 (5 bases). Trimming pared 0 bases from V and 5 bases from J, leaving 14 bases between. The germline CDR1 and CDR2 sequences are SGHVS and FNYEAQ. There are 15 residues in the CDR3. The CDR3 here is CASSLAGPGSHEQYF. The CDR3 nucleotides are TGTGCCAGCAGCTTAGCCGGACCGGGGTCCCACGAGCAGTACTTC.

J is TRBJ2-7 and V is TRBV5-1; TRBD1 agrees at 9 bases. V was pared by 4 bases and J by 3 bases, with 5 bases of the junction left unmatched. Germline V gene sequence: CDR1 SGHRS, CDR2 YFSETQ. This CDR3 spans 14 amino acids. CDR3 region: CASSVDRGGYEQYF. The CDR3 DNA reads TGCGCCAGCAGCGTCGACAGGGGGGGCTACGAGCAGTACTTC.

The chain links TRBV5-1 to TRBJ2-7; weak D call: TRBD1 (5 bases). V lost 2 bases and J lost 9, with 9 bases in between. CDR1 is SGHRS, CDR2 YFSETQ, per germline. The CDR3 has 11 amino acids. CDR3 coding DNA: TGCGCCAGCAGCTTAGACAGTCGGCAGTACTTC. Protein product: CASSLDSRQYF. Using reference TRBV5-1 and TRBJ2-7 for the parts outside the CDR3, the full variable domain is KAGVTQTPRYLIKTRGQQVTLSCSPISGHRSVSWYQQTPGQGLQFLFEYFSETQRNKGNFPGRFSGRQFSNSRSEMNVSTLELGDSALYLCASSLDSRQYFGPGTRLTVT.

This clone has a single count. V and J are TRBV7-2 and TRBJ1-5; D possibly corresponds to TRBD1 (6 bases). CDR1 is SGHTA and CDR2 is FQGNSA in the germline V gene. V was pared by 5 bases and J by 1 base, with 9 bases between. The CDR3 is 14 amino acids. CDR3 loop: CASSQDSSNQPQHF. CDR3 bases: TGTGCCAGCAGCCAGGACAGCAGCAATCAGCCCCAGCATTTT.

This clone was recorded a few times. The chain carries TRBV11-2 and TRBJ1-6; 7 positions match TRBD1. CDR1 and CDR2 from the germline V gene are SGHAT and FQNNGV. The length of the CDR3 is 15 residues. The V gene end was trimmed by 3 bases and the J gene end by 6 bases; junction bases not matched to a gene: 5. CDR3 in amino acids: CASSLGSGGNSPLHF. The CDR3 DNA reads TGTGCCAGCAGCTTGGGTTCAGGGGGTAATTCACCCCTCCACTTT.

The chain carries TRBV15 and TRBJ2-5; no clear D gene. The CDR3 is 15 amino acids. Germline V lookup: CDR1 LNHNV, CDR2 YYDKDF (reference sequence). With 0 bases removed from V and 0 bases from J, the gap between germline ends came to 8 bases. CDR3 amino acids: CATSREQLNQETQYF. The CDR3 nucleotides are TGTGCCACCAGCAGAGAACAGCTTAACCAAGAGACCCAGTACTTC.

The chain employs TRBV5-1 and TRBJ2-1; D might be TRBD1 (7 bases). CDR1 is SGHRS, CDR2 YFSETQ, per germline. Deletions cut 1 base from V and 6 bases from J, with 20 bases between. CDR3 size: 17 residues. CDR3 protein: CASSLRRDSSFLNEQFF. In DNA form, the CDR3 reads TGCGCCAGCAGCTTGCGGCGGGACAGCAGCTTTCTCAATGAGCAGTTCTTC.

J is TRBJ1-4 and V is TRBV18; D is undetermined. The CDR3 sequence is 14 residues long. With 2 bases removed from V and 5 bases from J, the gap between germline ends came to 9 bases. CDR1 is KGHSH and CDR2 is LQKENI in the germline V gene. The CDR3 DNA sequence: TGTGCCAGCTCACCATCCGGGTGGAATGAAAAACTGTTTTTT. The encoded protein is CASSPSGWNEKLFF.

The gene calls are TRBV24-1 and TRBJ1-4; TRBD1 aligns across 8 bases. V lost 4 bases, J lost 7 bases, and 4 bases stayed unmatched. CDR3 size: 14 residues. Germline V gene sequence: CDR1 KGHDR, CDR2 SFDVKD. The CDR3 protein is CATSEAGTGEKLFF. The DNA of the CDR3 is TGTGCCACCAGTGAGGCCGGGACAGGTGAAAAACTGTTTTTT.

The chain combines TRBV9 with TRBJ1-2; D unresolved. V shed 4 bases and J shed 3 bases, with 16 bases lying between them. The CDR3 contains 15 residues. From germline, CDR1 is SGDLS and CDR2 YYNGEE. In DNA form, the CDR3 reads TGTGCCAGCAGCCCAACACCGGACTCAGACTATGGCTACACCTTC. It is translated as CASSPTPDSDYGYTF.

The chain is built from TRBV18 and TRBJ1-1; 10 bases fit TRBD1. V lost 3 bases, J lost 9 bases, and 10 bases stayed unmatched. The CDR3 has 15 amino acids. CDR1 is KGHSH and CDR2 is LQKENI in the germline V gene. The CDR3 coding sequence is TGTGCCAGCTCACCGACCATCAAAGACAGGGGGCAAGCTTTCTTT. Amino acids: CASSPTIKDRGQAFF.

A few counts support this clone. The rearrangement joins TRBV7-9 to TRBJ1-2; perhaps TRBD1 as D (5 bases). The CDR3 spans 14 residues. Germline CDR1 reads SEHNR; CDR2 reads FQNEAQ (reference sequence). Deletions cut 1 base from V and 7 bases from J, with 13 bases between. In DNA, the CDR3 is TGTGCCAGCAGCTTAGAGGGCAGGGCGGTTGGCTACACCTTC. It encodes CASSLEGRAVGYTF.

This clone was observed a single time. This chain links TRBV6-5 with TRBJ1-4; TRBD1 aligns across 11 bases. In germline, CDR1 is MNHEY, CDR2 SVGAGI. The CDR3 has 14 amino acids. Unmatched junction bases numbered 5, after V lost 7 bases and J lost 7 bases. CDR3 amino acids: CASILDRGLEKLFF. CDR3 DNA: TGTGCCAGCATCCTGGACAGGGGGCTTGAAAAACTGTTTTTT.

The chain couples TRBV11-3 to TRBJ2-1; 11 bases line up with TRBD2. The junction had 3 bases not matched to a gene; V was cut back by 4 bases and J by 4 bases. The CDR3 loop spans 15 amino acids. Germline loops: CDR1 SGHNT, CDR2 YENEEA. CDR3 sequence: CASSSLAGGYNEQFF. In nucleotides, the CDR3 is TGTGCCAGCAGCTCTCTAGCGGGGGGATACAATGAGCAGTTCTTC.

Concerning this clone: Other DNA sequences within the sample encode an identical CDR3. The chain couples TRBV5-1 to TRBJ1-3; the match to TRBD1 covers 7 bases. The trim removed 1 base at V and 2 bases at J, leaving 3 bases unmatched. This CDR3 is 15 amino acids long. Germline lookup yields CDR1 SGHRS and CDR2 YFSETQ. CDR3 DNA sequence: TGCGCCAGCAGCTTGTCAGGGGGAACTGGAAACACCATATATTTT. As protein: CASSLSGGTGNTIYF.

V usage is TRBV19 and J usage is TRBJ1-2; 12 nucleotides align to TRBD1. Germline CDR1 LNHDA, CDR2 SQIVND (reference sequence). The J segment lost 5 bases and the V segment lost 7 bases, leaving 11 bases of the junction unmatched. This CDR3 contains 16 residues. The CDR3 spells CASMGTGGDLRYGYTF. The DNA of the CDR3 is TGTGCCAGTATGGGGACAGGGGGCGATCTCCGGTATGGCTACACCTTC.

The chain employs TRBV6-4 and TRBJ1-2; TRBD1 matches 7 bases. From germline, CDR1 is MRHNA and CDR2 SNTAGT. The CDR3 contains 14 residues. V lost 6 bases and J lost 8; bases outside the gene matches: 12. The DNA of the CDR3 is TGTGCCAGCAGCGCCGACAGGGAGTTAACGGGCTACACCTTC. Amino acid sequence: CASSADRELTGYTF.

This chain links TRBV19 with TRBJ2-7; TRBD1 matches at 8 bases. Trimming cost V 10 bases and J 2 bases; bases outside gene matches: 13. CDR3 length: 15 residues. CDR1 and CDR2 from the germline V gene are LNHDA and SQIVND (reference sequence). The CDR3 DNA reads as TGTGCCACCCTCCCCGGGACAGGTCAGCCCTACGAGCAGTACTTC. This gives the protein CATLPGTGQPYEQYF.

This clone has just a few counts. The chain is built from TRBV6-5 and TRBJ2-7; 9 nucleotides align to TRBD1. Germline values: CDR1 MNHEY, CDR2 SVGAGI. The V segment lost 0 bases and the J segment 5 bases; nucleotides outside the gene matches: 8. The CDR3 consists of 16 residues. The CDR3 protein is CASSYSGTGRGNEQYF. The CDR3 region has the DNA TGTGCCAGCAGTTACTCGGGGACAGGGAGGGGTAACGAGCAGTACTTC.

This clone was observed a handful of times. The chain joins TRBV19 to TRBJ1-2; 7 bases are shared with TRBD1. Per the germline V gene, CDR1 is LNHDA and CDR2 is SQIVND (reference sequence). Trimming cost V 4 bases and J 8 bases; bases outside gene matches: 10. The CDR3 is 14 residues long. CDR3 amino acids: CASSTGDRVYGYTF. The CDR3 DNA is TGTGCCAGTAGTACCGGAGACAGGGTATACGGCTACACCTTC.

V and J are TRBV6-2 or TRBV6-3 and TRBJ1-2; tentatively, D is TRBD1 (5 bases). Germline V gene data show CDR1 as MNHEY and CDR2 as SVGEGT. V was cut by 0 bases and J by 8 bases, with 19 bases left in between. CDR3 size: 16 residues. CDR3 nucleotide sequence: TGTGCCAGCAGTTACTCTGATTCAAGGGGCGCACAGGGCTACACCTTC. It translates to CASSYSDSRGAQGYTF.

V usage is TRBV7-8 and J usage is TRBJ1-6; 8 bases are shared with TRBD1. This CDR3 comprises 15 residues. Germline V CDR1 and CDR2: SGHVS, FQNEAQ. With V trimmed by 4 bases and J by 3 bases, 2 bases remained unmatched. The CDR3 region has the DNA TGTGCCAGCAGCTCACAGGGGGGCTATAATTCACCCCTCCACTTT. Protein product: CASSSQGGYNSPLHF.